The 7 T cell receptor beta chains below were found in one sample sequenced in a study of blood T cell repertoires in COVID-19. Assay used: immunoSEQ multiplex PCR; TCRdb lists only in-frame clones, some missing. Among tens of thousands of clones listed, about 82% were seen once. Sequenced sample: peripheral blood. Every receptor here comes from a man aged 50 to 60 with active COVID-19.

CDR3 DNA sequence: TGCGCCAGCAGCGTATATACAGGGGGCGCTTTCTCCGGGGAGCTGTTTTTT. Protein sequence: CASSVYTGGAFSGELFF. The chain carries TRBV5-1 and TRBJ2-2, with 9 bases identical to TRBD1. This CDR3 contains 17 residues. V was clipped by 4 bases and J by 6 bases; unmatched bases: 13. The germline CDR1 and CDR2 sequences are SGHRS and YFSETQ.

The chain joins TRBV3-1 (or the pseudogene TRBV3-2) to TRBJ1-1; D unresolved. The V and J ends lost 0 bases and 6 bases respectively, with 8 bases between them. The CDR3 runs to 13 residues. Per the germline V gene, CDR1 is LGHDT and CDR2 is YNNKEL (reference sequence). For the CDR3, the DNA is TGTGCCAGCAGCCAAGATTCGAGGGCTGAAGCTTTCTTT. Translated, it gives CASSQDSRAEAFF.

The rearrangement uses TRBV29-1 and TRBJ2-3, with D unclear. Trimming left V 7 bases short and J 6 bases short, with 11 bases between. CDR1 and CDR2 (germline): SQVTM, ANQGSEA. The CDR3 has 11 amino acids. The CDR3 DNA sequence: TGCAGCGCTCGACTTTCGGATACGCAGTATTTT. This sequence encodes CSARLSDTQYF.

V gene TRBV7-9 combines with J gene TRBJ2-2; the match to TRBD2 covers 7 bases. The J segment lost 6 bases and the V segment lost 4 bases, leaving 11 bases of the junction unmatched. CDR1 and CDR2 (germline): SEHNR, FQNEAQ (reference sequence). The CDR3 runs 16 residues. CDR3 nucleotides: TGTGCCAGCAGCTCAGTCTTGGGGAGGGCATCCGGGGAGCTGTTTTTT. Encoded protein: CASSSVLGRASGELFF.

The V gene is TRBV18, the J gene TRBJ2-1, with 10 bases aligning to TRBD2. Per the germline V gene, CDR1 is KGHSH and CDR2 is LQKENI. The CDR3 sequence is 15 residues long. J lost 7 bases, V lost 3 bases, and 6 bases had no gene match. For the CDR3, the DNA is TGTGCCAGCTCACCTGCGACTAGCGGGTATAATGAGCAGTTCTTC. Its translation: CASSPATSGYNEQFF.

V and J are TRBV7-9 and TRBJ2-7; TRBD1 matches 8 bases. From germline, CDR1 is SEHNR and CDR2 FQNEAQ (reference sequence). The CDR3 loop spans 15 amino acids. The J segment lost 5 bases and the V segment lost 6 bases, leaving 12 bases of the junction unmatched. The CDR3 DNA reads as TGTGCCAGCAGAACTTCCCAGGACAGGGTGGACGAGCAGTACTTC. Its protein product is CASRTSQDRVDEQYF. The full variable domain, in which reference TRBV7-9 and TRBJ2-7 provide the parts outside the CDR3, is DTGVSQNPRHKITKRGQNVTFRCDPISEHNRLYWYRQTLGQGPEFLTYFQNEAQLEKSRLLSDRFSAERPKGSFSTLEIQRTEQGDSAMYLCASRTSQDRVDEQYFGPGTRLTVT.

The chain combines TRBV4-1 with TRBJ1-5; D possibly corresponds to TRBD1 (5 bases). With 4 bases removed from V and 2 bases from J, the gap between germline ends came to 12 bases. Per germline, CDR1 MGHRA and CDR2 YSYEKL. The CDR3 loop spans 15 amino acids. CDR3: CASSLSLGGNQPQHF. The DNA for the CDR3 is TGCGCCAGCAGCCTAAGTCTAGGGGGCAATCAGCCCCAGCATTTT.